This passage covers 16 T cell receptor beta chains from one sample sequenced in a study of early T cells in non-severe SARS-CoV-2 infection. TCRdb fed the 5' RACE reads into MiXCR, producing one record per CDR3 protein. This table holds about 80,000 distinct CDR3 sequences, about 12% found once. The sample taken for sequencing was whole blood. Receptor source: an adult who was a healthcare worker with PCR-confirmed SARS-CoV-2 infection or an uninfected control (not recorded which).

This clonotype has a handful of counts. The CDR3 protein is CASSVNLINEQFF. In nucleotides, the CDR3 is TGTGCCAGCAGCGTAAACTTAATCAATGAGCAGTTCTTC. The J gene is TRBJ2-1, the V gene TRBV9; D is ambiguous. Germline V CDR1 and CDR2: SGDLS, YYNGEE. The CDR3 runs to 13 residues. Deletions cut 1 base from V and 6 bases from J, with 8 bases between.

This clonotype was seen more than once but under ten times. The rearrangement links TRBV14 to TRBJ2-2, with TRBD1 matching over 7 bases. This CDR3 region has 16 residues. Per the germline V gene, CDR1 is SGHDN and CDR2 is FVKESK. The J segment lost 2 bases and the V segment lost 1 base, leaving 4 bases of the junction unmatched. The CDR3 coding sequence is TGTGCCAGCAGCCAAGTCACAGGGGTAAACACCGGGGAGCTGTTTTTT. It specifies CASSQVTGVNTGELFF.

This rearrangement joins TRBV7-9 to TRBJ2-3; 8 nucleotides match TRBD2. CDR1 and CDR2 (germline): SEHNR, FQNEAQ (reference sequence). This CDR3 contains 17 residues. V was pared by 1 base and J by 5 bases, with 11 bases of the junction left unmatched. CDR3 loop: CASSLVLREGARDTQYF. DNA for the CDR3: TGTGCCAGCAGCTTAGTATTACGGGAGGGAGCGAGAGATACGCAGTATTTT. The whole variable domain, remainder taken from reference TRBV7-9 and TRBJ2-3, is DTGVSQNPRHKITKRGQNVTFRCDPISEHNRLYWYRQTLGQGPEFLTYFQNEAQLEKSRLLSDRFSAERPKGSFSTLEIQRTEQGDSAMYLCASSLVLREGARDTQYFGPGTRLTVL.

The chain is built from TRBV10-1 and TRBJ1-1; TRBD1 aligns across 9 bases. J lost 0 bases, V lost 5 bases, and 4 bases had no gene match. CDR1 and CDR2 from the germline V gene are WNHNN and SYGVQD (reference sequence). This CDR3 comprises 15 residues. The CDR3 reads CASSSGTGMNTEAFF. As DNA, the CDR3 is TGCGCCAGCAGTTCCGGGACAGGGATGAACACTGAAGCTTTCTTT.

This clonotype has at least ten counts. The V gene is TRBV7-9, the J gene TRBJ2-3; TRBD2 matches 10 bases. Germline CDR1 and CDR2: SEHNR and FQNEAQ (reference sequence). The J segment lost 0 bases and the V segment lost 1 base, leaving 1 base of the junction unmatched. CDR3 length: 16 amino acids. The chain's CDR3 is CASSLVLAGSTDTQYF. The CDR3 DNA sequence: TGTGCCAGCAGCTTAGTACTAGCGGGGAGCACAGATACGCAGTATTTT.

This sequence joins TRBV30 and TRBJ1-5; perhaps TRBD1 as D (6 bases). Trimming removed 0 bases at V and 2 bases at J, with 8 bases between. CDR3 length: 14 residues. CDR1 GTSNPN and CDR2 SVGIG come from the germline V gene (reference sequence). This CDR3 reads CAWSVSGGNQPQHF. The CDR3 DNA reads TGTGCCTGGAGTGTATCAGGGGGCAATCAGCCCCAGCATTTT.

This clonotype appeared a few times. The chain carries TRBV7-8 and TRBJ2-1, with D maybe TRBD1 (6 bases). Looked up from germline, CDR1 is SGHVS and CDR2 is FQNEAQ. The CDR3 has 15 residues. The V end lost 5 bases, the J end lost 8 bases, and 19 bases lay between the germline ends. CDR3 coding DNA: TGTGCCAGCAGCCCCATCACAGGGAATGGGGATGAGCAGTTCTTC. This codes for CASSPITGNGDEQFF.

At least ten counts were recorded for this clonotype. The CDR3 spells CAISEWSSGANVLTF. The CDR3, as DNA: TGTGCCATCAGTGAGTGGAGCTCTGGGGCCAACGTCCTGACTTTC. The J gene is TRBJ2-6, the V gene TRBV10-3; D remains ambiguous. V dropped 1 base and J dropped 0 bases, with 4 bases sitting between them. The CDR3 length is 15 residues. Germline V gene lookup returns CDR1 ENHRY and CDR2 SYGVKD.

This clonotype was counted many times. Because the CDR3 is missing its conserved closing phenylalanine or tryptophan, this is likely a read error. CDR3 sequence reads: CASSSSRGNEQFL. The CDR3 coding sequence is TGTGCCAGCTCATCCTCTAGGGGGAATGAGCAGTTCCTC. The chain is built from TRBV18 and TRBJ2-1, with D possibly being TRBD1 (6 bases). Germline assignment: CDR1 KGHSH and CDR2 LQKENI. The CDR3 length is 13 residues. V was shortened by 5 bases and J by 7 bases, with 12 bases between the two germline ends.

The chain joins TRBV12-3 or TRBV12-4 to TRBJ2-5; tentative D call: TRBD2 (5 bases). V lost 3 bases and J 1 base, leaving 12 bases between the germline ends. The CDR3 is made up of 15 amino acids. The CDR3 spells CASSFGERRQETQYF. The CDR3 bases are TGTGCCAGCAGTTTCGGGGAGCGGCGCCAAGAGACCCAGTACTTC.

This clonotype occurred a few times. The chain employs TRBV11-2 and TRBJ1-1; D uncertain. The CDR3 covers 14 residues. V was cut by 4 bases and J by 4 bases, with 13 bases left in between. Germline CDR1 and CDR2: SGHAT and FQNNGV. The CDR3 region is CASSSRRVGTEAFF. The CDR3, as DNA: TGTGCCAGCAGCTCCAGGCGGGTGGGCACTGAAGCTTTCTTT.

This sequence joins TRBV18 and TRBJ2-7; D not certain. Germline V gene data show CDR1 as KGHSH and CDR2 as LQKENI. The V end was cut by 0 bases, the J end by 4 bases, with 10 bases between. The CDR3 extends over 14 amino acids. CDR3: CASSPPLRQYEQYF. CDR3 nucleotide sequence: TGTGCCAGCTCACCACCCCTCAGACAATACGAGCAGTACTTC. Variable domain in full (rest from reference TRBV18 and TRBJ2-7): NAGVMQNPRHLVRRRGQEARLRCSPMKGHSHVYWYRQLPEEGLKFMVYLQKENIIDESGMPKERFSAEFPKEGPSILRIQQVVRGDSAAYFCASSPPLRQYEQYFGPGTRLTVT.

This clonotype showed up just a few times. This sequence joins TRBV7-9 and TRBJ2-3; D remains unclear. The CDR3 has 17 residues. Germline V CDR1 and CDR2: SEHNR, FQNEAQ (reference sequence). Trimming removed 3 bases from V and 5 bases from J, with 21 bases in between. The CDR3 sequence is CASSFSRSTTPQDTQYF. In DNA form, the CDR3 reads TGTGCCAGCAGCTTTAGCCGGTCAACCACCCCACAAGATACGCAGTATTTT.

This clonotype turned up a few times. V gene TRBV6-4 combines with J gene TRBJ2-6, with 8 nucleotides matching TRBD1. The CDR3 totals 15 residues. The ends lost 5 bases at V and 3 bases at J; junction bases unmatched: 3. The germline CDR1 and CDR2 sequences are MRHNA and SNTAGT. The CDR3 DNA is TGTGCCAGCAGTAGGACAGGGTTTGGGGCCAACGTCCTGACTTTC. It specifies CASSRTGFGANVLTF.

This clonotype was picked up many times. As DNA, the CDR3 is TGTGCCAGCAGCCACCTAGCCGGGGAGCTGTTTTTT. Protein sequence: CASSHLAGELFF. The chain recombines TRBV3-1 with TRBJ2-2, with unresolved D. This CDR3 spans 12 amino acids. Trimming left V 3 bases short and J 6 bases short, with 5 bases between. Germline CDR1 is LGHDT and CDR2 is YNNKEL (reference sequence). Full variable domain (missing parts from reference TRBV3-1 and TRBJ2-2): DTAVSQTPKYLVTQMGNDKSIKCEQNLGHDTMYWYKQDSKKFLKIMFSYNNKELIINETVPNRFSPKSPDKAHLNLHINSLELGDSAVYFCASSHLAGELFFGEGSRLTVL.

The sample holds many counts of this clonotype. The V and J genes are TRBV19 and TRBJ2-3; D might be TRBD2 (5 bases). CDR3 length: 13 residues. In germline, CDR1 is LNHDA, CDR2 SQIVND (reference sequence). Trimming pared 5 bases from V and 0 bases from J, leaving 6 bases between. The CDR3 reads CASSGGSTDTQYF. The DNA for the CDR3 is TGTGCCAGTAGTGGCGGGAGCACAGATACGCAGTATTTT.